The present T cell receptor beta chain was sequenced within a study of T cell therapy after organ transplantation. Study outcomes and limitations: Few nonresponder expansions may reflect low coverage from poor CD8+ yield.

The assay was immunoSEQ multiplex PCR, and TCRdb's table has in-frame clones only and misses some. The table shows around 50,000 clones, with over 90% occurring only once. V was shortened by 5 bases and J by 1 base, with 12 bases between the two germline ends. In germline, CDR1 is MNHEY, CDR2 SMNVEV (reference sequence). The CDR3 has 15 amino acids. With regard to this clone: The target antigen is unknown.

The sequencing here drew on CD8+ T cells from blood, taken before autologous CMV-specific T cell therapy. The J gene is TRBJ2-1, the V gene TRBV27; D unresolved. The TCR originated in a human patient who had received a solid organ transplant and had CMV disease. Here the CDR3 DNA reads TGTGCCAGCAGTCCCACTATTGGTTCCTACAATGAGCAGTTCTTC. Protein product: CASSPTIGSYNEQFF.